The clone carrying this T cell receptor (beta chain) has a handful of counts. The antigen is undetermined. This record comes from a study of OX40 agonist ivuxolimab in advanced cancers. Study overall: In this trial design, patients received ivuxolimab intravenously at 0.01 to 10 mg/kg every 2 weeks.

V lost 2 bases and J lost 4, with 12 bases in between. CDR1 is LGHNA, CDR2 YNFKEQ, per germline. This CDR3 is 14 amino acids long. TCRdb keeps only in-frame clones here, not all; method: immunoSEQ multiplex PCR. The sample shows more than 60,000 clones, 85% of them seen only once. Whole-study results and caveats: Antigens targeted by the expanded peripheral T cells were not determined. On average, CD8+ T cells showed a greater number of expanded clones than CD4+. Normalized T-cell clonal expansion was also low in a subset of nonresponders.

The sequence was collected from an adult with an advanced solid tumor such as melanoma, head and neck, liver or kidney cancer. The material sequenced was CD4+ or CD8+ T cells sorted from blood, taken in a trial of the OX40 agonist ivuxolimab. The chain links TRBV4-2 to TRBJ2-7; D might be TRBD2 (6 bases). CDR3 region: CASSQTPGVYEQYF. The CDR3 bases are TGTGCCAGCAGCCAAACTCCGGGGGTATACGAGCAGTACTTC.